This T cell receptor (beta chain) was recorded in a study of T cell responses to AZD1222 COVID-19 vaccine. This table comes from immunoSEQ multiplex PCR, and its TCRdb copy is limited to in-frame clones, with some not included. The data show some 110,000 clones, with approximately 88% seen just once and 4.2% held by the top ten. The source was peripheral blood, collected on day 0 of AZD1222 vaccination. The TCR was taken from an adult in good health.

CDR3 sequence reads: CASSYSGPGYGYTF. The DNA for the CDR3 is TGCGCCAGCAGCTATAGCGGACCGGGCTATGGCTACACCTTC. V usage is TRBV5-1 and J usage is TRBJ1-2, with unresolved D. Trimming cost V 3 bases and J 4 bases, with 13 bases left between them. From germline, CDR1 is SGHRS and CDR2 YFSETQ. This CDR3 is 14 amino acids long.